This paragraph reports one T cell receptor (beta chain). Its antigen is unknown. The same CDR3 arises from other DNA sequences in this sample as well. The PCR ran on 60 Vbeta and 13 Jbeta primers. Sequencing was performed with immunoSEQ multiplex PCR; in TCRdb, only in-frame clones are kept and a portion is missing. The data contain tens of thousands of clones, approximately 82% of them singletons. The sample is drawn from a study of cytomegalovirus exposure and HLA in healthy donors. V dropped 0 bases and J dropped 4 bases, with 14 bases sitting between them. This CDR3 has 17 residues. Germline V lookup: CDR1 SGDLS, CDR2 YYNGEE. The study's findings and limits: In a later analysis, specific HLA alleles were associated with about 18,000 TCR beta sequences at a 0.05 false discovery rate. In an earlier analysis, productive rearrangement rates for most beta V segments clustered near 87% or 30%. The authors enumerated roughly 160 TCR beta chains as linked to cytomegalovirus. Roughly even sequencing depth across donors was the assumption behind the presence/absence analyses.

What was sequenced was PBMCs. The source is a woman younger than 30 in good health and CMV-seronegative. The chain has TRBV9 and TRBJ2-6; D remains unclear. The CDR3 region has the DNA TGTGCCAGCAGCGTAGAGACTGCCGGAGAGGGGGCCAACGTCCTGACTTTC. The encoded protein is CASSVETAGEGANVLTF.